This TCR beta chain is drawn from a study of T cells after yellow fever vaccination. At least ten counts were recorded for this clonotype. Trimming shortened V by 9 bases and J by 4 bases, and 16 bases separated the two germline ends. The germline V gene has CDR1 SGHRS and CDR2 YFSETQ. The CDR3 sequence is 14 residues long. TCRdb recomputed calls from the 5' RACE reads with MiXCR, one row per CDR3 protein. Of 200,000 to 300,000 distinct CDR3 sequences in the sample, 6.5% to 8.5% were seen once. The receptor comes from a man aged 30 to 39 who received the YFV17D yellow fever vaccine. Sequenced here: CD4+ T cells sorted from PBMCs, sampled 15 days after the yellow fever booster vaccination. The V and J genes are TRBV5-1 and TRBJ2-2, with D perhaps TRBD1 or TRBD2 (6 bases each). CDR3 region: CATNPGGGTGELFF. DNA of the CDR3: TGCGCCACTAATCCAGGAGGGGGCACCGGGGAGCTGTTTTTT.